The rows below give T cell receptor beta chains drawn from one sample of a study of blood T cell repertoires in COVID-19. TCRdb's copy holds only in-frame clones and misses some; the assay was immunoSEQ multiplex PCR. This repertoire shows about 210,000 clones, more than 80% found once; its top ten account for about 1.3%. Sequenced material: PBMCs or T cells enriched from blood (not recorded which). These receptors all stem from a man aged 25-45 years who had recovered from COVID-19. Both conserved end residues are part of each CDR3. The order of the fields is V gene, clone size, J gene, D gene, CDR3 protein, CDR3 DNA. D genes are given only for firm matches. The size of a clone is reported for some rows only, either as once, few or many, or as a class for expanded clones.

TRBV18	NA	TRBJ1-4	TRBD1	CASSRGGAPWKLFF	TGTGCCAGCTCACGAGGGGGCGCCCCGTGGAAACTGTTTTTT
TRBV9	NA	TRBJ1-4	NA	CASSESFEATNEKLFF	TGTGCCAGCAGCGAATCATTTGAGGCAACTAATGAAAAACTGTTTTTT
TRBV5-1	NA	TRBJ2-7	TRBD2	CASSPGLGTSGSSYEQYF	TGCGCCAGCAGCCCCGGACTGGGGACTAGCGGGAGCTCCTACGAGCAGTACTTC
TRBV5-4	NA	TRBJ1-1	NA	CASSSETGPHTEAFF	TGTGCCAGCAGCTCTGAGACAGGCCCACACACTGAAGCTTTCTTT
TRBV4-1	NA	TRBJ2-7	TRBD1	CASSQAGQGTYEQYF	TGCGCCAGCAGCCAAGCGGGACAGGGGACCTACGAGCAGTACTTC
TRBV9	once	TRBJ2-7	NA	CASSGAGQGKVHEQYF	TGTGCCAGCAGCGGGGCGGGGCAGGGTAAAGTCCACGAGCAGTACTTC
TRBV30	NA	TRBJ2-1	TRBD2	CAWTSAGVGRNEQFF	TGTGCCTGGACATCTGCGGGAGTGGGCCGGAATGAGCAGTTCTTC
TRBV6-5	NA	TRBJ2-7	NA	CASSNMEGTDYEQYF	TGTGCCAGCAGCAACATGGAGGGGACAGACTACGAGCAGTACTTC
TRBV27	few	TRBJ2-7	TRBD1	CASSLLTGVYEQYF	TGTGCCAGCAGTTTATTGACAGGGGTCTACGAGCAGTACTTC
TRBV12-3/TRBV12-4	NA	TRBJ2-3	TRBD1	CASTPTGTGTQYF	TGTGCCAGCACCCCGACAGGGACGGGTACGCAGTATTTT
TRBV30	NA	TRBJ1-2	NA	CAWSVQGYGYTF	TGTGCCTGGAGTGTACAGGGCTATGGCTACACCTTC
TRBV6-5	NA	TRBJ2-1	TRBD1	CASRRTGDNEQFF	TGTGCCAGCAGAAGGACAGGGGACAATGAGCAGTTCTTC
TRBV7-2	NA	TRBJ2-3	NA	CASSLGESRGDTQYF	TGTGCCAGCAGCTTGGGGGAGTCCAGGGGAGATACGCAGTATTTT